The 26 T cell receptor beta chains below come from one sample, sequenced in a study of response to subunit inactivated influenza vaccine. TCRdb re-called the RT-PCR reads through MiXCR, storing one row per CDR3 protein. The data show 180,000 or so distinct CDR3 sequences, about 12% seen once. This same sample was also part of a study on T cells expressing NK-cell markers. As reported in that work: Researchers built TCR beta cDNA using 5'RACE template switching with UMIs.

Sequencing used CD8+ T cells sorted from PBMCs, obtained 11 to 12 days after vaccination. Every receptor here comes from a man aged 50 to 59 who received an inactivated influenza vaccine.

This clonotype was picked up a small number of times. The genes are TRBV7-8 and TRBJ2-5; D call uncertain. CDR3 length: 12 amino acids. From germline, CDR1 is SGHVS and CDR2 FQNEAQ. V gave up 4 bases and J gave up 5 bases, with 8 bases separating them. The CDR3 sequence is CASSSSPETQYF. The CDR3 DNA sequence: TGTGCCAGCAGCTCTAGTCCGGAGACCCAGTACTTC.

The sample holds a few counts of this clonotype. The rearrangement joins TRBV18 to TRBJ1-1; possibly TRBD1 for D (6 bases). V was shortened by 0 bases and J by 6 bases, with 11 bases between the two germline ends. CDR1 and CDR2 (germline): KGHSH, LQKENI. The CDR3 covers 14 residues. CDR3 DNA: TGTGCCAGCTCACCACCAGGGGGGGAGGCTGAAGCTTTCTTT. Translated, it gives CASSPPGGEAEAFF.

There are a few counts of this clonotype. CDR3 loop: CAISEPQGEDTDTQYF. In DNA form, the CDR3 reads TGTGCCATCAGTGAGCCGCAAGGGGAGGACACAGATACGCAGTATTTT. This chain links TRBV10-3 with TRBJ2-3, with D perhaps matching TRBD2 (6 bases). Germline V lookup: CDR1 ENHRY, CDR2 SYGVKD. This CDR3 has 16 amino acids. V was cut by 2 bases and J by 2 bases, with 14 bases left in between.

This clonotype turned up a few times. V gene TRBV11-1 combines with J gene TRBJ2-1; D is undetermined. This CDR3 comprises 19 residues. Germline CDR1 is SGHAT and CDR2 is FQDESV (reference sequence). V was shortened by 3 bases and J by 3 bases, with 24 bases between the two germline ends. The CDR3, as DNA: TGTGCCAGCAGCTTTTCCCCCCGGCCCGGAAACGTGGTCTACAATGAGCAGTTCTTC. Its translation is CASSFSPRPGNVVYNEQFF.

This clonotype was seen a few times. The CDR3 DNA follows: TGTGCCAGCACCACGGTCCCTCCGGCCAATTCACCCCTCCACTTT. Translation: CASTTVPPANSPLHF. This rearrangement joins TRBV12-3 or TRBV12-4 to TRBJ1-6; D call uncertain. The V end was cut by 7 bases, the J end by 7 bases, with 17 bases between. This CDR3 has 15 residues.

The chain employs TRBV20-1 and TRBJ2-7; 7 bases line up with TRBD2. CDR1 is DFQATT and CDR2 is SNEGSKA in the germline V gene (reference sequence). The CDR3 covers 15 residues. V lost 3 bases, J lost 4 bases, and 12 bases stayed unmatched. CDR3 sequence (DNA): TGCAGTGCTAGGGGCCCGGGCGGGAGTATTTACGAGCAGTACTTC. This translates into CSARGPGGSIYEQYF.

This clonotype was seen more than once but under ten times. The chain joins TRBV6-5 to TRBJ1-2; 9 bases map to TRBD1. The CDR3 contains 16 residues. V trimming: 2 bases; J trimming: 0 bases; junction bases outside the gene matches: 4. Germline assignment: CDR1 MNHEY and CDR2 SVGAGI. CDR3: CASSYPGQGANYGYTF. CDR3 nucleotide sequence: TGTGCCAGCAGTTACCCGGGACAGGGCGCTAACTATGGCTACACCTTC.

This chain joins TRBV5-1 and TRBJ2-1; unclear D gene. The CDR3 is 15 amino acids. Germline V gene lookup returns CDR1 SGHRS and CDR2 YFSETQ. V dropped 1 base and J dropped 6 bases, with 14 bases sitting between them. The chain's CDR3 is CASSLFSSKGNEQFF. CDR3 bases: TGCGCCAGCAGCTTGTTCTCTTCGAAAGGCAATGAGCAGTTCTTC.

The rearrangement joins TRBV2 to TRBJ1-2; a possible D gene is TRBD1 (5 bases). Germline CDR1 reads SNHLY; CDR2 reads FYNNEI. This CDR3 region has 16 residues. Between the trimmed V and J ends, which lost 0 bases and 2 bases, there was a span of 13 bases. The CDR3 DNA reads TGTGCCAGCAGTGAAGCCCCGGGACGGGAGAACTATGGCTACACCTTC. Translating it yields CASSEAPGRENYGYTF.

The table lists this clonotype with a few counts. The chain combines TRBV7-3 with TRBJ2-3, with D possibly TRBD2 on 6 matching bases. The germline V and J ends were trimmed by 4 bases and 4 bases, with 12 bases remaining between them. The CDR3 totals 14 residues. The germline gives CDR1 SGHTA, CDR2 FQGTGA. The chain's CDR3 is CASSSILAPDTQYF. CDR3 bases: TGTGCCAGCAGCTCGATACTAGCTCCAGATACGCAGTATTTT.

In its sample, this clonotype was seen a few times. The chain joins TRBV6-1 to TRBJ2-2, with 7 bases fitting TRBD1. The CDR3 has 16 residues. After removal of 6 bases from V and 1 base from J, the junction contained 8 bases not matched to a gene. In germline, CDR1 is MNHNS, CDR2 SASEGT. CDR3 in amino acids: CASREFDRVNTGELFF. The CDR3 nucleotides are TGTGCCAGCAGGGAATTCGACAGGGTGAACACCGGGGAGCTGTTTTTT.

CDR3 loop: CAWSRDLTYNEQFF. The CDR3 region has the DNA TGTGCCTGGTCCAGGGATTTGACCTACAATGAGCAGTTCTTC. This chain connects TRBV30 to TRBJ2-1, with a weak D call TRBD1 (5 bases). The germline V gene has CDR1 GTSNPN and CDR2 SVGIG (reference sequence). This CDR3 has 14 residues. V lost 5 bases to trimming and J lost 2 bases, with 13 bases between them.

The gene calls are TRBV7-8 and TRBJ2-7; D tentatively fits TRBD1 or TRBD2 (6 bases each). V was cut by 5 bases and J by 4 bases, with 18 bases left in between. CDR3 length equals 15 residues. Germline loops: CDR1 SGHVS, CDR2 FQNEAQ. The CDR3 reads CASSRQRGAEYEQYF. The CDR3 nucleotides are TGTGCCAGCAGCAGGCAGAGGGGGGCAGAGTACGAGCAGTACTTC. Using reference TRBV7-8 and TRBJ2-7 for the parts outside the CDR3, the full variable domain is GAGVSQSPRYKVAKRGQDVALRCDPISGHVSLFWYQQALGQGPEFLTYFQNEAQLDKSGLPSDRFFAERPEGSVSTLKIQRTQQEDSAVYLCASSRQRGAEYEQYFGPGTRLTVT.

This clonotype appeared a few times. The genes are TRBV11-2 and TRBJ2-2; possibly TRBD1 for D (6 bases). The CDR3 is made up of 13 amino acids. V was cut by 4 bases and J by 7 bases, with 10 bases left in between. Germline assignment: CDR1 SGHAT and CDR2 FQNNGV. This CDR3 reads CASSYQQGGELFF. DNA of the CDR3: TGTGCCAGCAGCTACCAACAGGGCGGGGAGCTGTTTTTT.

The table lists this clonotype with a few counts. V gene TRBV6-1 combines with J gene TRBJ2-1; tentative D call: TRBD2 (6 bases). The germline CDR1 and CDR2 sequences are MNHNS and SASEGT. This CDR3 comprises 15 residues. Deletions cut 8 bases from V and 3 bases from J, with 17 bases between. In DNA form, the CDR3 reads TGTGCCAGCTATATAGTACGGGGGTACTACAATGAGCAGTTCTTC. This gives the protein CASYIVRGYYNEQFF.

This chain links TRBV30 with TRBJ2-1; D uncertain. V was cut by 1 base and J by 3 bases, with 22 bases left in between. The CDR3 loop spans 18 amino acids. The germline gives CDR1 GTSNPN, CDR2 SVGIG (reference sequence). CDR3 residues: CAWSGFSRARINYNEQFF. As DNA, the CDR3 is TGTGCCTGGAGTGGCTTCAGTCGGGCGCGGATAAACTACAATGAGCAGTTCTTC. Full variable domain (missing parts from reference TRBV30 and TRBJ2-1): SQTIHQWPATLVQPVGSPLSLECTVEGTSNPNLYWYRQAAGRGLQLLFYSVGIGQISSEVPQNLSASRPQDRQFILSSKKLLLSDSGFYLCAWSGFSRARINYNEQFFGPGTRLTVL.

This clonotype has just a few counts. The J gene is TRBJ1-1, the V gene TRBV13, with unresolved D. Germline loops: CDR1 PRHDT, CDR2 FYEKMQ (reference sequence). V gave up 5 bases and J gave up 1 base, with 8 bases separating them. The CDR3 has 13 residues. In DNA form, the CDR3 reads TGTGCCAGCAGCGACGGGTCGAACACTGAAGCTTTCTTT. Translation: CASSDGSNTEAFF.

The chain has TRBV5-5 and TRBJ2-1; 9 positions match TRBD1. Germline V gene lookup returns CDR1 SGHKS and CDR2 YYEKEE (reference sequence). The CDR3 extends over 17 amino acids. J gave up 3 bases and V 3 bases, and 10 bases lay outside the gene matches. The CDR3: CASSSPPGQGVYNEQFF. DNA of the CDR3: TGTGCCAGCAGCTCACCCCCGGGACAGGGAGTCTACAATGAGCAGTTCTTC.

This clonotype was counted at least ten times. The chain has TRBV7-9 and TRBJ2-1; possibly TRBD1 for D (5 bases). Germline loops: CDR1 SEHNR, CDR2 FQNEAQ (reference sequence). The CDR3 runs 15 residues. V lost 1 base and J lost 8, with 15 bases in between. CDR3 residues: CASSLGQGSYDEQFF. The CDR3 nucleotides read TGTGCCAGCAGCTTAGGTCAGGGATCGTATGATGAGCAGTTCTTC.

This clonotype was counted a few times. The chain uses TRBV20-1 and TRBJ2-1, with 7 bases aligning to TRBD2. Germline V CDR1 and CDR2: DFQATT, SNEGSKA (reference sequence). After removal of 0 bases from V and 6 bases from J, the junction contained 8 bases not matched to a gene. The CDR3 runs 15 residues. CDR3 region: CSARDLTSVLNEQFF. In nucleotides, the CDR3 is TGCAGTGCTAGAGATCTAACTAGCGTCCTCAATGAGCAGTTCTTC.

The CDR3 region has the DNA TGTGCCAGCGGCCGTGGCACGGGCAACTATGGCTACACCTTC. It translates to CASGRGTGNYGYTF. V and J are TRBV7-6 and TRBJ1-2; D gene unclear. This CDR3 is built from 14 residues. The V end was cut by 8 bases, the J end by 2 bases, with 15 bases between. CDR1 is SGHVS, CDR2 FNYEAQ, per germline.

This clonotype was seen just once. The chain recombines TRBV10-1 with TRBJ2-7; maybe TRBD2 (5 bases). The CDR3 has 16 amino acids. The germline V and J ends were trimmed by 5 bases and 12 bases, with 29 bases remaining between them. CDR1 and CDR2 from the germline V gene are WNHNN and SYGVQD (reference sequence). The CDR3 spells CASSPTGVSSSYETYF. The DNA of the CDR3 is TGCGCCAGCAGTCCTACCGGGGTCTCGAGCTCCTACGAGACGTACTTC.

The V call is TRBV29-1, the J call TRBJ2-6; D is unresolved. The V and J ends lost 1 base and 1 base respectively, with 2 bases between them. Germline loops: CDR1 SQVTM, CDR2 ANQGSEA. The CDR3 extends over 13 amino acids. The CDR3 protein is CSVEGSGANVLTF. The CDR3 region has the DNA TGCAGCGTTGAAGGTTCTGGGGCCAACGTCCTGACTTTC.

In this sample, this clonotype turned up many times. The chain has TRBV7-3 and TRBJ2-1, with D unclear. The CDR3 spans 14 residues. With 4 bases removed from V and 4 bases from J, the gap between germline ends came to 11 bases. The germline V gene encodes CDR1 SGHTA and CDR2 FQGTGA. The CDR3 spells CASSSLDDYNEQFF. The CDR3 region has the DNA TGTGCCAGCAGCTCCTTGGACGATTACAATGAGCAGTTCTTC.

This chain connects TRBV20-1 to TRBJ2-1; 7 bases map to TRBD2. This CDR3 spans 14 amino acids. The germline V gene encodes CDR1 DFQATT and CDR2 SNEGSKA (reference sequence). Trimming removed 0 bases from V and 4 bases from J; junction bases left unmatched: 3. Written as DNA, the CDR3 is TGCAGTGCTAGAGAAGCGGGGCCATACAATGAGCAGTTCTTC. This encodes CSAREAGPYNEQFF.

The sample holds a few counts of this clonotype. The chain recombines TRBV9 with TRBJ2-3; TRBD2 agrees at 9 bases. Germline CDR1 reads SGDLS; CDR2 reads YYNGEE. This CDR3 comprises 16 residues. V lost 0 bases and J lost 5; bases outside the gene matches: 7. CDR3 sequence: CASSVGGGRAGDTQYF. DNA of the CDR3: TGTGCCAGCAGCGTAGGGGGCGGGAGGGCCGGAGATACGCAGTATTTT.